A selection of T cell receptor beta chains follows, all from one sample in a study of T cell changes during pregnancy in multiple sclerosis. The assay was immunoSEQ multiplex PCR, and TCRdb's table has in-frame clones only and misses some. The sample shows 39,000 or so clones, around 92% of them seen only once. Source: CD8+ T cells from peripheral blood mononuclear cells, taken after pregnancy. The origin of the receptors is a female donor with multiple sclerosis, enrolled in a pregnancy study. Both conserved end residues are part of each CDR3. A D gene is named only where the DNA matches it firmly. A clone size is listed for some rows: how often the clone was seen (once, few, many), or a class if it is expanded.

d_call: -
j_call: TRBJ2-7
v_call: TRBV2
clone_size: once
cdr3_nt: TGTGCCAGCAGTGTCGGCAGGAGGGACCAGTACTTC
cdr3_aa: CASSVGRRDQYF

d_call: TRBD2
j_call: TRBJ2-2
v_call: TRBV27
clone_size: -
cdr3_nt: TGTGCCAGCAGTTTACTCTCTGGACTAGCGGGACCGCAAATTAACACCGGGGAGCTGTTTTTT
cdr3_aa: CASSLLSGLAGPQINTGELFF

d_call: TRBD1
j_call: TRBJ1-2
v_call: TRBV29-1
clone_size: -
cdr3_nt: TGCAGCGTTTCGGACAGGACTGGCTACACCTTC
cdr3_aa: CSVSDRTGYTF

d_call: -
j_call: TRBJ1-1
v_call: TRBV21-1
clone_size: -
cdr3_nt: TGTGCCAGCAGCAACAGGGTGAACACTGAAGCTTTCTTT
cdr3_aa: CASSNRVNTEAFF

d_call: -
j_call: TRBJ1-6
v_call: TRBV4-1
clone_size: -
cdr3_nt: TGCGCCAGCAGCCAAGAAAGCACAGGGAGGGGGTTAGGTTCACCCCTCCACTTT
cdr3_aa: CASSQESTGRGLGSPLHF

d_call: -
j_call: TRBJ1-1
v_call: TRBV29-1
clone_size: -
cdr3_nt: TGCAGCGTTGTCAGGGGTTCGAAGAACACTGAAGCTTTCTTT
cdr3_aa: CSVVRGSKNTEAFF

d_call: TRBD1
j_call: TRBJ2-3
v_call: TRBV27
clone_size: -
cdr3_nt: TGTGCCAGCAGTCCAAGACAGGGAAAGAGCGCAGATACGCAGTATTTT
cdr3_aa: CASSPRQGKSADTQYF

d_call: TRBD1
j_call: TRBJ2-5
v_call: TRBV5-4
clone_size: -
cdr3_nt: TGTGCCAGCAGCTTGGCCGACAGGGGAAGGGAAGAGACCCAGTACTTC
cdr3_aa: CASSLADRGREETQYF

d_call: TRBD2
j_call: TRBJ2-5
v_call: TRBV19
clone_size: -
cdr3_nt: TGTGCCAGTAGTATAGAAGCGACTAGCGGGATAGTGGACCAAGAGACCCAGTACTTC
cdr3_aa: CASSIEATSGIVDQETQYF

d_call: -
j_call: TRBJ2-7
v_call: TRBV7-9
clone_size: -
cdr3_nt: TGTGCCAGCAGCCCGCGGGGGCCCTACGAGCAGTACTTC
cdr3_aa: CASSPRGPYEQYF

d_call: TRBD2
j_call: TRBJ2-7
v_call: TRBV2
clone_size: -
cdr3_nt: TGTGCCAGCAGTGAGGAAGGGACTAGCGTGAGCTCCTACGAGCAGTACTTC
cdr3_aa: CASSEEGTSVSSYEQYF

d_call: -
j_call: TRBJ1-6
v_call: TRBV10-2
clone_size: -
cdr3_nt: TGCGCCAGCAGTGACTACTCTACGGTTAGCTCCTATAATTCACCCCTCCACTTT
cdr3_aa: CASSDYSTVSSYNSPLHF

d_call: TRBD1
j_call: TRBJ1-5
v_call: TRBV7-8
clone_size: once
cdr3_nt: TGTGCCAGCAGCTTGGGTGAGGGGGCCGGTCAGCCCCAGCATTTT
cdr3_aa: CASSLGEGAGQPQHF

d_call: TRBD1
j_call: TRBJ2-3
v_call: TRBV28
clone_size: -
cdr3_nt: TGTGCCAGCAGTAAGACAGGGGGTCGCACAGATACGCAGTATTTT
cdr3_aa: CASSKTGGRTDTQYF

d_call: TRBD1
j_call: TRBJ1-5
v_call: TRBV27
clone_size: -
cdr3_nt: TGTGCCAGCAGGGTAAACAGGGGGCTTCATCAGCCCCAGCATTTT
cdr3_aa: CASRVNRGLHQPQHF

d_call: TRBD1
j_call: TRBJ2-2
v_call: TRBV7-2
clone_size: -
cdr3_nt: TGTGCCAGCACCCCTTCAGCAGGGGGAACCCCTGGGGAGCTGTTTTTT
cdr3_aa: CASTPSAGGTPGELFF

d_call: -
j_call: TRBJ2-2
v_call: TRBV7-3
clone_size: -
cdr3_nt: TGTGCCAGCAGTCAACAGGGAGAGCTGTTTTTT
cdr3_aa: CASSQQGELFF

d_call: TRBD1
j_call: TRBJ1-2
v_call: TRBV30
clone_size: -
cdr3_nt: TGTGCCTGGAGGGGGGGACAGGGGCTTTTTAACTATGGCTACACCTTC
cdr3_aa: CAWRGGQGLFNYGYTF

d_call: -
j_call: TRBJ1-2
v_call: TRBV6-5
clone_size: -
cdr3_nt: TGTGCCAGCAGTTACCCCCAGGGAGGACACTATGGCTACACCTTC
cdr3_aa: CASSYPQGGHYGYTF

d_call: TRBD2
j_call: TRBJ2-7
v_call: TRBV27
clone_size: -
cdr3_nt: TGTGCCAGCAGTTTTCCCCGGACTAGCGGGAGACTCGAGCAGTACTTC
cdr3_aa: CASSFPRTSGRLEQYF